This T cell receptor beta chain was recorded in a study of OX40 agonist ivuxolimab in advanced cancers. Study details: The group had a mean age of 60 years, ranged from roughly 23 to 85, and was 80% to 85% male.

Data came from immunoSEQ multiplex PCR; TCRdb stores just in-frame clones and leaves some out. The sample lists over 50,000 clones; about 92% were seen once. General study points: Antigen targets of the expanded peripheral T cells went undetermined. Researchers report that CD8+ T cells had, on average, more expanded clones than CD4+. Partly responding patients at 0.1-3.0 mg/kg showed some of the smallest clonal expansion.

Notes on this clone: Its antigen is as yet unknown. The sample has other DNA sequences that encode this CDR3 too.

Trimming took off 0 bases at V and 0 bases at J, with 7 bases between the two ends. Germline V CDR1 and CDR2: SGDLS, YYNGEE. This CDR3 contains 15 residues. The chain is built from TRBV9 and TRBJ2-1, with a tentative D call TRBD2 (5 bases). The specimen comprised CD4+ or CD8+ T cells sorted from blood, sampled in a trial of the OX40 agonist ivuxolimab. The clonotype originates from an adult with an advanced solid tumor such as melanoma, head and neck, liver or kidney cancer. The CDR3 region has the DNA TGTGCCAGCAGCGTAGTGGGGAGCTCCTACAATGAGCAGTTCTTC. As protein: CASSVVGSSYNEQFF.